One TCR beta chain is described in this entry. A junction boundary mismatches the germline segment, possibly from a read error. The table came from immunoSEQ multiplex PCR; TCRdb's copy has only in-frame clones and leaves some out. This sample has more than 110,000 clones; roughly 80% occur once, and the top ten carry 5.5% to 8%. This CDR3 has 15 amino acids. Per the germline V gene, CDR1 is SGHNT and CDR2 is YYREEE (reference sequence). This entry belongs to a study of blood T cell repertoires in COVID-19. Background on the study: T cells, B-cell-depleted T cells, or PBMCs supplied cDNA or gDNA.

The chain uses TRBV5-4 and TRBJ2-1; 8 bases agree with TRBD1. The sequencing sample was made of peripheral blood. This clonotype was sampled from a human donor in a cohort sampled during active COVID-19. This CDR3 is CASSQNRGSYNEQFF. The CDR3 coding sequence is TGTGCCAGCAGCCAAAACAGGGGGTCCTATAATGAGCAGTTCTTC.